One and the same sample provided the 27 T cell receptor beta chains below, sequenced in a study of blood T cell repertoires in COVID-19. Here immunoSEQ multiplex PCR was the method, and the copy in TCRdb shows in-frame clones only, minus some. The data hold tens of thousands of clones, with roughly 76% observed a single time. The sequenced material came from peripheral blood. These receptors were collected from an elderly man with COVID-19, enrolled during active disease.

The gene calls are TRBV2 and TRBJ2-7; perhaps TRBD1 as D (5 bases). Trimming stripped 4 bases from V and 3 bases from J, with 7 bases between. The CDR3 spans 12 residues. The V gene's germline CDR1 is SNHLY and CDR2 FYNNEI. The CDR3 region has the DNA TGTGCCAGCAGTGTTGGACACTACGAGCAGTACTTC. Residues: CASSVGHYEQYF.

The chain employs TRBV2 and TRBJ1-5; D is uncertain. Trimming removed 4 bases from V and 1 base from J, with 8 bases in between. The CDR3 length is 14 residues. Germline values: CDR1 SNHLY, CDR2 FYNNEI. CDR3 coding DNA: TGTGCCAGCAGTGTGTACAGAAGCAATCAGCCCCAGCATTTT. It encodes CASSVYRSNQPQHF.

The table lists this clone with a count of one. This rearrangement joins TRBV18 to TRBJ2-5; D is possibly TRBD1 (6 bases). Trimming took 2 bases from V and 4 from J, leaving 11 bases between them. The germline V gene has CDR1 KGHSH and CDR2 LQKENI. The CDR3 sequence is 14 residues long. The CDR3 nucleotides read TGTGCCAGCTCACCATCTGCCAGGGGAGAGACCCAGTACTTC. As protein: CASSPSARGETQYF.

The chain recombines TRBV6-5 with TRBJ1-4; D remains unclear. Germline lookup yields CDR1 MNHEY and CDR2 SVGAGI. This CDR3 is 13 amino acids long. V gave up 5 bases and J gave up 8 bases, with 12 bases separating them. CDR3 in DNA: TGTGCCAGCAGTCGCCAGCTCGGGGAAAAACTGTTTTTT. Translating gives CASSRQLGEKLFF.

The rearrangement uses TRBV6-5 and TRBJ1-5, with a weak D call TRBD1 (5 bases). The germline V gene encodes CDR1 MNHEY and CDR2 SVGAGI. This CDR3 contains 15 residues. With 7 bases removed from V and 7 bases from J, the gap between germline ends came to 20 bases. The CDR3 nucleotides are TGTGCCAGCATTGCCCTACGGGGGTCGAACCAGCCCCAGCATTTT. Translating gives CASIALRGSNQPQHF.

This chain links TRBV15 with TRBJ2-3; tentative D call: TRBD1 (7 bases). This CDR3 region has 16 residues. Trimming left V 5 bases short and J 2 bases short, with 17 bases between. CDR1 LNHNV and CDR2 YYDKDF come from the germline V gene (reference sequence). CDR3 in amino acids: CATSGGGTRVTDTQYF. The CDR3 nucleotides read TGTGCCACCAGCGGAGGGGGCACCAGGGTCACAGATACGCAGTATTTT.

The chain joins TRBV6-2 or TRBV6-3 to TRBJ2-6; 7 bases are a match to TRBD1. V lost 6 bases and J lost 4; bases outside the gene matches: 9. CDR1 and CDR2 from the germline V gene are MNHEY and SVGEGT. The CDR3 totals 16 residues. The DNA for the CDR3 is TGTGCCAGCAGCCTCCAGACAGGGTCCGGGGCCAACGTCCTGACTTTC. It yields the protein CASSLQTGSGANVLTF.

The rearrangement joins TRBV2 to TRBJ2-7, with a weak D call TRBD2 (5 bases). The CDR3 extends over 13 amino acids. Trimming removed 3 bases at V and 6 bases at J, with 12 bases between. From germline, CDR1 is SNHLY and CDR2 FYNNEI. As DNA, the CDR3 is TGTGCCAGCAGTGAGTCGGGGATCGGCGAGCAGTACTTC. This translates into CASSESGIGEQYF.

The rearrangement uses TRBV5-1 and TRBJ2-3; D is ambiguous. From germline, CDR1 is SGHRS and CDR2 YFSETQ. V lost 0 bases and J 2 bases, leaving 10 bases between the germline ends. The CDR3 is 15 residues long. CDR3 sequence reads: CASSLDSPDTDTQYF. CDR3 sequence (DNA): TGCGCCAGCAGCTTGGACAGCCCCGACACAGATACGCAGTATTTT.

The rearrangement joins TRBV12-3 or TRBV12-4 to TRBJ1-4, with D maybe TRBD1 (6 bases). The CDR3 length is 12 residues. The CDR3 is CTGQSANEKLFF. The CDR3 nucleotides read TGTACTGGACAGTCGGCGAATGAAAAACTGTTTTTT.

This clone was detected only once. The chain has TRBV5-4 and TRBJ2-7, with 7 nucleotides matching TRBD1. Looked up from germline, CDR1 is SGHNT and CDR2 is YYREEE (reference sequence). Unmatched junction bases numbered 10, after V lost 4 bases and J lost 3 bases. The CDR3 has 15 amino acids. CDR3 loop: CASSVTGDKSYEQYF. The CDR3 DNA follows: TGTGCCAGCAGCGTTACAGGGGATAAGAGCTACGAGCAGTACTTC.

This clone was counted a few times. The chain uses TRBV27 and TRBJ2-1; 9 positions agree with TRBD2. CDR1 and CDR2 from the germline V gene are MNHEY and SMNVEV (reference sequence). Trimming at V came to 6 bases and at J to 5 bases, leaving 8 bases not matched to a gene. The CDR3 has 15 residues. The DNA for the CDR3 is TGTGCCAGCAGCTTACAAGGACTAGCGCACAATGAGCAGTTCTTC. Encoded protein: CASSLQGLAHNEQFF.

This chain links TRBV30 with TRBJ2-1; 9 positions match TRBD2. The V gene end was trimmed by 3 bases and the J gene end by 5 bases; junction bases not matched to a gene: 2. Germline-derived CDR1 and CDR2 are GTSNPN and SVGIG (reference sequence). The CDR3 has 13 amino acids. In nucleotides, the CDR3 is TGTGCCTGGAGGGGACTAGCAAACAATGAGCAGTTCTTC. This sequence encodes CAWRGLANNEQFF.

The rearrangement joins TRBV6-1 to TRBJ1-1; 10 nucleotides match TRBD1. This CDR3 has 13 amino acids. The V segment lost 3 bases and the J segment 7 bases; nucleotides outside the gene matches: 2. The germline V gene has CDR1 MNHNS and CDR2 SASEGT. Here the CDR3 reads CASSDRDRGEAFF. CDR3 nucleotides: TGTGCCAGCAGTGACCGGGACAGGGGTGAAGCTTTCTTT.

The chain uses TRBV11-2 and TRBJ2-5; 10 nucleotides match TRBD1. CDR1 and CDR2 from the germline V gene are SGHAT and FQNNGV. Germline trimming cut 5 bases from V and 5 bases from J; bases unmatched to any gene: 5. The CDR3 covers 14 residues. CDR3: CASSKTGGRETQYF. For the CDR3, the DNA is TGTGCCAGCAGCAAGACAGGGGGCAGGGAGACCCAGTACTTC.

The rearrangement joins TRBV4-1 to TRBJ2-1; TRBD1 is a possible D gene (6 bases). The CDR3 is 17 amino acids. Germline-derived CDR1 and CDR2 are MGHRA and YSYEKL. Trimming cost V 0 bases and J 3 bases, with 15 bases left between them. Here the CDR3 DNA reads TGCGCCAGCAGCCAAGAAGGGTCGGACAGCCTCTACAATGAGCAGTTCTTC. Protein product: CASSQEGSDSLYNEQFF.

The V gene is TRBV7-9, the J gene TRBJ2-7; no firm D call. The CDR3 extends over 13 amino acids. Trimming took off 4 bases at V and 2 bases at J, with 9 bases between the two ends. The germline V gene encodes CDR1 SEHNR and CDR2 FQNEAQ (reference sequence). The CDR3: CASSSLIAYEQYF. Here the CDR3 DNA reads TGTGCCAGCAGCTCCCTCATAGCCTACGAGCAGTACTTC.

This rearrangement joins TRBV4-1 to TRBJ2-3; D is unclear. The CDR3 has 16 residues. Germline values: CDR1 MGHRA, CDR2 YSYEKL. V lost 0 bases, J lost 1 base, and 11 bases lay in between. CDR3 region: CASSQDEFAGTDTQYF. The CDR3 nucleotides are TGCGCCAGCAGCCAAGATGAGTTTGCGGGCACAGATACGCAGTATTTT.

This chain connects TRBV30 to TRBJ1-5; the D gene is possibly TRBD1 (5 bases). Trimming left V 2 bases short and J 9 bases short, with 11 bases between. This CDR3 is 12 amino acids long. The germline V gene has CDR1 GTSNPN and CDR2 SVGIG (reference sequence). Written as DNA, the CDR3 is TGTGCCTGGAGTATCAGGGAAGGGCCCCAGCATTTT. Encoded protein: CAWSIREGPQHF. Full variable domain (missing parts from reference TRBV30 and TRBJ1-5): SQTIHQWPATLVQPVGSPLSLECTVEGTSNPNLYWYRQAAGRGLQLLFYSVGIGQISSEVPQNLSASRPQDRQFILSSKKLLLSDSGFYLCAWSIREGPQHFGDGTRLSIL.

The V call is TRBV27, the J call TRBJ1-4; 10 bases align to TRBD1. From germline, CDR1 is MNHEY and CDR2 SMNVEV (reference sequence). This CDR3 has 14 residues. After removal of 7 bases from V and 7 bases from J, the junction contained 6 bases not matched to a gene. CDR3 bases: TGTGCCAGCATGCGACAGGGGGCCGGTGAAAAACTGTTTTTT. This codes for CASMRQGAGEKLFF.

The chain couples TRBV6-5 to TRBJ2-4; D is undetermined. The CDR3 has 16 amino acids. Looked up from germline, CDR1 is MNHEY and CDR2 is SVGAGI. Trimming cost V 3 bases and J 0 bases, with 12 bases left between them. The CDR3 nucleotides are TGTGCCAGCAGTTATACCTTCAGTCTAGCCAAAAACATTCAGTACTTC. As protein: CASSYTFSLAKNIQYF.

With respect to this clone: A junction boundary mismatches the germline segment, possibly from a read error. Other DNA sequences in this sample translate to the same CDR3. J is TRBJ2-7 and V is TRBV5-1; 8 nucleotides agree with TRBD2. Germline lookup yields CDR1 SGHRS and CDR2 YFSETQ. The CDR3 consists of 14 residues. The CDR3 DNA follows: TGCGCCAGTAGCTTGCAAGCGGGAGACCCCGAGCAGTACTTC. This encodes CASSLQAGDPEQYF.

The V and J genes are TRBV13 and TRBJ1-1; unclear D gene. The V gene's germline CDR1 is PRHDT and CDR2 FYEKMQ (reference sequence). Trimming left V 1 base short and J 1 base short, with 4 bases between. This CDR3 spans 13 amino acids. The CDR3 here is CASSLARNTEAFF. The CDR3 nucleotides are TGTGCCAGCAGCTTAGCCAGGAACACTGAAGCTTTCTTT. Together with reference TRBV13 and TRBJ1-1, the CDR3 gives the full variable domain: AAGVIQSPRHLIKEKRETATLKCYPIPRHDTVYWYQQGPGQDPQFLISFYEKMQSDKGSIPDRFSAQQFSDYHSELNMSSLELGDSALYFCASSLARNTEAFFGQGTRLTVV.

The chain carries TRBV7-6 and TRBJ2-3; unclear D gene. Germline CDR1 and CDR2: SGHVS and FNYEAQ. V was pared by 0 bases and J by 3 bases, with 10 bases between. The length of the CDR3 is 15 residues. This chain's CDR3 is CASSLALGRTDTQYF. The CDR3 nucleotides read TGTGCCAGCAGCTTAGCGCTAGGCCGGACAGATACGCAGTATTTT.

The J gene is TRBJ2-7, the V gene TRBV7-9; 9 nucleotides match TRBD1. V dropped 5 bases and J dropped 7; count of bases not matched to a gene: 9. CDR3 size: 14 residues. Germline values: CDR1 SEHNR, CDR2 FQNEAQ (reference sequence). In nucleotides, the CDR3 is TGTGCCAGCAGCCCGGGACAGGGTGAAAAAGAGCAGTACTTC. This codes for CASSPGQGEKEQYF.

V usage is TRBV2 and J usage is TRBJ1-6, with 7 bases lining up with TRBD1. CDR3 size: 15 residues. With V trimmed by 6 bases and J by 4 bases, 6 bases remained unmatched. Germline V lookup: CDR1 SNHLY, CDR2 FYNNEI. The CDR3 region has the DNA TGTGCCAGCAGAGCCGGGACAGCTTATAATTCACCCCTCCACTTT. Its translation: CASRAGTAYNSPLHF. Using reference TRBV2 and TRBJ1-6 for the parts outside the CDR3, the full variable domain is EPEVTQTPSHQVTQMGQEVILRCVPISNHLYFYWYRQILGQKVEFLVSFYNNEISEKSEIFDDQFSVERPDGSNFTLKIRSTKLEDSAMYFCASRAGTAYNSPLHFGNGTRLTVT.

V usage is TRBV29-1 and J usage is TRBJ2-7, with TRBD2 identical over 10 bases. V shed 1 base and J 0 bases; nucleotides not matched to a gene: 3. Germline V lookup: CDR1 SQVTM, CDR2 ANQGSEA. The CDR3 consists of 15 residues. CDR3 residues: CSVEGLAGGSYEQYF. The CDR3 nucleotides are TGCAGCGTTGAAGGTTTAGCGGGAGGCTCCTACGAGCAGTACTTC.